This T cell receptor beta chain was found in a study of cytomegalovirus exposure and HLA in healthy donors. TCRdb keeps only in-frame clones here, not all; method: immunoSEQ multiplex PCR. The data contain approximately 150,000 clones, approximately 80% of them singletons. There are 13 residues in the CDR3. The germline CDR1 and CDR2 sequences are LNHDA and SQIVND (reference sequence). The V end was cut by 5 bases, the J end by 1 base, with 9 bases between. This sequence originates from a man in his thirties or forties in good health and CMV-seropositive. Input material: PBMCs. This chain links TRBV19 with TRBJ2-7; possible D gene TRBD1, 6 bases. The CDR3 protein is CASSWQGSYEQYF. CDR3 sequence (DNA): TGTGCCAGTAGTTGGCAGGGGTCCTACGAGCAGTACTTC.